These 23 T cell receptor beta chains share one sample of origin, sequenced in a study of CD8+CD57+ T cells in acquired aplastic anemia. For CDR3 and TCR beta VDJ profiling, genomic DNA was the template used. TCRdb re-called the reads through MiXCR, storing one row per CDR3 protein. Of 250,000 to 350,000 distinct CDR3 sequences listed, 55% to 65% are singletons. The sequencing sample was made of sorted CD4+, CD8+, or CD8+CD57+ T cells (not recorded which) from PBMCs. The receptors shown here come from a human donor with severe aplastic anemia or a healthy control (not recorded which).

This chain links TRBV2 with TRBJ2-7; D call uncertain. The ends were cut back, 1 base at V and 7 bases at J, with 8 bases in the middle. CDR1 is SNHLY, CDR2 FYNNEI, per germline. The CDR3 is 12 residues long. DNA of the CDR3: TGTGCCAGCAGTGAAGGATCGCGGGAGCAGTACTTC. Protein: CASSEGSREQYF.

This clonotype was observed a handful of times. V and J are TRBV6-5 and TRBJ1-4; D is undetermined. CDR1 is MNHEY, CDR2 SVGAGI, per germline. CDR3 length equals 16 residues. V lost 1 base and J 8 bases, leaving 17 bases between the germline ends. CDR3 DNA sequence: TGTGCCAGCAGTTACTTCAGCTCCGGAATAAGCGAAAAACTGTTTTTT. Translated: CASSYFSSGISEKLFF.

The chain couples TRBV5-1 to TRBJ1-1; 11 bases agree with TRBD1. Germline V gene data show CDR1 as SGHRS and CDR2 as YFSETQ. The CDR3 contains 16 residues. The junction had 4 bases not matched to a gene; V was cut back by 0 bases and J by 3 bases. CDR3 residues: CASSLGTGGSDTEAFF. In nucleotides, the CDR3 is TGCGCCAGCAGCTTGGGGACAGGGGGCTCGGACACTGAAGCTTTCTTT.

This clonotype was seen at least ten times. DNA of the CDR3: TGTGCCAGCAGTTTACCCAGGTACGAGCAGTACTTC. Its translation is CASSLPRYEQYF. J is TRBJ2-7 and V is TRBV28, with no clear D. V lost 2 bases to trimming and J lost 4 bases, with 6 bases between them. CDR1 and CDR2 from the germline V gene are MDHEN and SYDVKM. The CDR3 loop spans 12 amino acids.

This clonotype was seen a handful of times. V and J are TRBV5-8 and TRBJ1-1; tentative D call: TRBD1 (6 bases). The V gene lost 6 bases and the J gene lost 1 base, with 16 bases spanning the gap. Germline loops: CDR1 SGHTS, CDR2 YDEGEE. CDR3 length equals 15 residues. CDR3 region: CASTKMGAGNTEAFF. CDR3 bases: TGTGCCAGCACCAAAATGGGGGCGGGGAACACTGAAGCTTTCTTT.

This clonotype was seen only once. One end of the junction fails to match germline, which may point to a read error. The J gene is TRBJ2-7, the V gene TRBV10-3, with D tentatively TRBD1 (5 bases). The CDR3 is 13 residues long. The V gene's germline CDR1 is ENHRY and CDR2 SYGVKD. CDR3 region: CAISAETAYEQYF. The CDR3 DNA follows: TGTGCTATCAGTGCCGAGACAGCTTACGAGCAGTACTTC.

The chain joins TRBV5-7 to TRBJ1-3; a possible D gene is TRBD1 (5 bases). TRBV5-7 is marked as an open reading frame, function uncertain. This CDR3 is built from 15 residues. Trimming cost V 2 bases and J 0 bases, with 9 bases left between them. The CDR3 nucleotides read TGTGCCAGCAGCTTCGGACAATTCTCTGGAAACACCATATATTTT. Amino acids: CASSFGQFSGNTIYF.

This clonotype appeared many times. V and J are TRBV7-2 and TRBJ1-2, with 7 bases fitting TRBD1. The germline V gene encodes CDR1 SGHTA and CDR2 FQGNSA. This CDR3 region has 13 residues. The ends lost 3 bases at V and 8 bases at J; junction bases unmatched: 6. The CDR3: CASSFEGASGYTF. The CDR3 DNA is TGTGCCAGCAGCTTTGAGGGGGCGTCCGGCTACACCTTC.

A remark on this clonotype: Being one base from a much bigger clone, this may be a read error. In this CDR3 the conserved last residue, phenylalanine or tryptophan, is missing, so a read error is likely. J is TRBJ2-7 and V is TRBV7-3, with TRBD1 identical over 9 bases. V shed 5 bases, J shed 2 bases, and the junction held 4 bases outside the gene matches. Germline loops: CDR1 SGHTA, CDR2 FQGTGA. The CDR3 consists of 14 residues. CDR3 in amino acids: CASSPGTGTYEQYL. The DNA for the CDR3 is TGTGCCAGCAGCCCCGGGACAGGGACCTACGAGCAGTACCTC.

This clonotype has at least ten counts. CDR3 amino acids: CASSWGNTGELFF. The DNA of the CDR3 is TGCGCCAGCAGCTGGGGCAACACCGGGGAGCTGTTTTTT. The V call is TRBV5-1, the J call TRBJ2-2; D is possibly TRBD1 (5 bases). CDR3 size: 13 residues. V lost 3 bases and J lost 2, with 5 bases in between. In germline, CDR1 is SGHRS, CDR2 YFSETQ.

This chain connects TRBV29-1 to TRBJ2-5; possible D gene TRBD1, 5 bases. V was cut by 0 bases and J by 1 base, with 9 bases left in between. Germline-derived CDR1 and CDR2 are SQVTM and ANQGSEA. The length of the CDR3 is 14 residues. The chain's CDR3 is CSVEETALQETQYF. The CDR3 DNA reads TGCAGCGTTGAAGAGACAGCACTCCAAGAGACCCAGTACTTC.

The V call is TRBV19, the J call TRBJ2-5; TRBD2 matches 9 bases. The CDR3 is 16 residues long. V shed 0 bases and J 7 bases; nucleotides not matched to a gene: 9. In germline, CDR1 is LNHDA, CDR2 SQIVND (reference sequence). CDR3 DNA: TGTGCCAGTAGTATAGACCTCCTAGCGGGGAGGGGGACCCAGTACTTC. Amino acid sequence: CASSIDLLAGRGTQYF.

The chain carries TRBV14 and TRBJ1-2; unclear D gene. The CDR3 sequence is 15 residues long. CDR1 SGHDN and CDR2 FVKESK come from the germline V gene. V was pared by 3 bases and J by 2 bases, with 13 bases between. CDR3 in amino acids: CASSHGFGVNYGYTF. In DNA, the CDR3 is TGTGCCAGCAGCCATGGGTTTGGAGTAAACTATGGCTACACCTTC.

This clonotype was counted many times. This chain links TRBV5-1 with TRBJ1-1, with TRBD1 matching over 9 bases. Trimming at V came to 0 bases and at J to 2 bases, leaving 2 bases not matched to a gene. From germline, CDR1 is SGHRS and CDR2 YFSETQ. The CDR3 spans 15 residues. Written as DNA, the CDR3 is TGCGCCAGCAGCTTGGGGGACAGGGTAAACACTGAAGCTTTCTTT. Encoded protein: CASSLGDRVNTEAFF.

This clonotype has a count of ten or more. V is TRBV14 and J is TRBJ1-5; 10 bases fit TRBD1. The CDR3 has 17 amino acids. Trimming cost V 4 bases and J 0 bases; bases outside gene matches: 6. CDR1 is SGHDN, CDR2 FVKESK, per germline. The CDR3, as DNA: TGTGCCAGCAGCCCAGGGACAGGGGTACATAGCAATCAGCCCCAGCATTTT. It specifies CASSPGTGVHSNQPQHF. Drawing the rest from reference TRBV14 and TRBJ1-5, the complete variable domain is EAGVTQFPSHSVIEKGQTVTLRCDPISGHDNLYWYRRVMGKEIKFLLHFVKESKQDESGMPNNRFLAERTGGTYSTLKVQPAELEDSGVYFCASSPGTGVHSNQPQHFGDGTRLSIL.

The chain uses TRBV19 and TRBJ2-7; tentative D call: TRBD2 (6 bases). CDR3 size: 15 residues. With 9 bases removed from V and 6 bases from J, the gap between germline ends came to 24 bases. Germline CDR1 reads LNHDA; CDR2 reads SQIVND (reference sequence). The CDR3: CARIGSRTDRSEQYF. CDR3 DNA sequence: TGTGCCAGGATCGGGAGTAGGACGGATCGGTCCGAGCAGTACTTC.

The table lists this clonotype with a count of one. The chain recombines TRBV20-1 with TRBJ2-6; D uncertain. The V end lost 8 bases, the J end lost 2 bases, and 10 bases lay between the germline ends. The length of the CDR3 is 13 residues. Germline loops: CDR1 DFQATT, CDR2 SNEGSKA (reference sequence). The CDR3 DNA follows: TGCAGTCTTTATGCCCCTGGGGCCAACGTCCTGACTTTC. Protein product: CSLYAPGANVLTF.

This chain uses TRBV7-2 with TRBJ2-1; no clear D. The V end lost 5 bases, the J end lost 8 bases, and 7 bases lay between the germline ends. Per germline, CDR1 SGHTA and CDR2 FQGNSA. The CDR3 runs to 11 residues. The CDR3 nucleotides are TGTGCCAGCAGCCATATGGATGAGCAGTTCTTC. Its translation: CASSHMDEQFF.

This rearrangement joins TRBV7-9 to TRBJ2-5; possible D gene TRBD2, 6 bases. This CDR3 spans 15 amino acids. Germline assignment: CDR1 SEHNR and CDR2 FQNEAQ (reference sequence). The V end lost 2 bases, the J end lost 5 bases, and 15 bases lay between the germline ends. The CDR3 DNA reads TGTGCCAGCAGCTTACCAGATAGCGGAGCTGAGACCCAGTACTTC. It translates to CASSLPDSGAETQYF.

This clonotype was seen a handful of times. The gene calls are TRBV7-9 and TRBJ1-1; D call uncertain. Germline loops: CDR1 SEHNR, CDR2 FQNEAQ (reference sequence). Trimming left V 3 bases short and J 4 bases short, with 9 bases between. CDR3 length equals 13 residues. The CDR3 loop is CASSLGGSTEAFF. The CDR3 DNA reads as TGTGCCAGCAGCTTGGGAGGGTCCACTGAAGCTTTCTTT.

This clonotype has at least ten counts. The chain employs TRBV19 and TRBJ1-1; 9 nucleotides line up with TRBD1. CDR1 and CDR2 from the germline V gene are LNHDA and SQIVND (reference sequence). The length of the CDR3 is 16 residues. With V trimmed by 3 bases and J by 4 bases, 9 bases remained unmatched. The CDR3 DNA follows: TGTGCCAGTAGTATCCTTGACAGGGGGTCGGGCACTGAAGCTTTCTTT. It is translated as CASSILDRGSGTEAFF.

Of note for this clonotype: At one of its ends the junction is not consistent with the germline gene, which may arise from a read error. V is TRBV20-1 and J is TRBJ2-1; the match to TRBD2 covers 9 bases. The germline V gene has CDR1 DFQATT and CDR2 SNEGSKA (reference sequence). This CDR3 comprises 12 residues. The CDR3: CSAGTSHNEQLF. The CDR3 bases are TGCAGTGCAGGGACTAGCCACAATGAGCAGCTCTTC.

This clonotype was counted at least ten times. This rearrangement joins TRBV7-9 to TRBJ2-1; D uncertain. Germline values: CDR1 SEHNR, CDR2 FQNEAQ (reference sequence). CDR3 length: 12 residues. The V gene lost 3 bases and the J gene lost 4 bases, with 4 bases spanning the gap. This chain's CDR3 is CASSLVYNEQFF. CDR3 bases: TGTGCCAGCAGCTTGGTGTACAATGAGCAGTTCTTC.